The 26 T cell receptor beta chains reported below all come from one sample, sequenced in a study of T cells after posttransplantation cyclophosphamide. Profiling relied on immunoSEQ multiplex PCR, and the TCRdb table lists in-frame clones only, not all of them. This sample yields about 32,000 clones, of which roughly 90% are seen a single time; roughly 0.096% belongs to the top ten. The naive gate required viable CD3+CD4+ or CD3+CD8+ cells with CCR7+CD45RA+CD45RO-CD95-CD27+CD28+ phenotype. The sequenced sample was naive CD4+ T cells sorted from blood. These TCRs come from a man in his thirties or forties in good health and a related stem cell transplant donor.

The V gene is TRBV7-3, the J gene TRBJ2-2; 8 nucleotides line up with TRBD2. V trimming: 1 base; J trimming: 1 base; junction bases outside the gene matches: 2. The CDR3 has 16 amino acids. Germline loops: CDR1 SGHTA, CDR2 FQGTGA. This CDR3 is CASSLSGGWNTGELFF. The CDR3 region has the DNA TGTGCCAGCAGCTTAAGCGGGGGGTGGAACACCGGGGAGCTGTTTTTT.

For this clone: The sample holds other DNA sequences that translate to the same CDR3. The chain links TRBV5-8 to TRBJ1-4; no definite D call. The CDR3 consists of 16 residues. Looked up from germline, CDR1 is SGHTS and CDR2 is YDEGEE. The V and J ends lost 0 bases and 0 bases respectively, with 9 bases between them. The chain's CDR3 is CASSLAGQTTNEKLFF. CDR3 DNA sequence: TGTGCCAGCAGCTTGGCTGGGCAGACAACTAATGAAAAACTGTTTTTT.

The rearrangement uses TRBV5-1 and TRBJ2-7; D is perhaps TRBD2 (6 bases). Germline V CDR1 and CDR2: SGHRS, YFSETQ. The CDR3 runs to 16 residues. Trimming took 0 bases from V and 4 from J, leaving 17 bases between them. CDR3 loop: CASSLGPGGPGYEQYF. CDR3 bases: TGCGCCAGCAGCTTGGGGCCCGGGGGTCCTGGGTACGAGCAGTACTTC.

This clone has only one observation. The genes are TRBV9 and TRBJ2-2; 8 bases line up with TRBD1. The length of the CDR3 is 16 residues. The germline gives CDR1 SGDLS, CDR2 YYNGEE. J was trimmed by 5 bases and V by 2 bases; bases with no gene match: 8. The CDR3 sequence: CASSVRGQYLTGELFF. The DNA for the CDR3 is TGTGCCAGCAGCGTCAGGGGGCAGTACCTAACCGGGGAGCTGTTTTTT.

V gene TRBV4-1 combines with J gene TRBJ1-1; TRBD1 matches 10 bases. This CDR3 contains 14 residues. CDR1 MGHRA and CDR2 YSYEKL come from the germline V gene. With V trimmed by 3 bases and J by 7 bases, 5 bases remained unmatched. The chain's CDR3 is CASSQTGGFGEAFF. CDR3 sequence (DNA): TGCGCCAGCAGCCAGACAGGGGGCTTCGGTGAAGCTTTCTTT.

This clone was recorded only once. The chain uses TRBV7-2 and TRBJ2-5; no firm D call. V was pared by 3 bases and J by 3 bases, with 8 bases between. The CDR3 runs 13 residues. Germline CDR1 and CDR2: SGHTA and FQGNSA. This CDR3 is CASSFPLEETQYF. In DNA form, the CDR3 reads TGTGCCAGCAGCTTCCCCCTTGAAGAGACCCAGTACTTC.

V usage is TRBV14 and J usage is TRBJ1-1; D uncertain. The CDR3 is made up of 14 amino acids. Germline CDR1 reads SGHDN; CDR2 reads FVKESK. V lost 4 bases to trimming and J lost 4 bases, with 13 bases between them. DNA of the CDR3: TGTGCCAGCAGCCCAAGCGGACGGGCCACTGAAGCTTTCTTT. It translates to CASSPSGRATEAFF.

The V and J genes are TRBV5-6 and TRBJ1-5; possibly TRBD1 for D (5 bases). The V gene's germline CDR1 is SGHDT and CDR2 YYEEEE. CDR3 length: 15 amino acids. V was trimmed by 0 bases and J by 3 bases, leaving 10 bases between them. CDR3 in amino acids: CASSLGSRVNQPQHF. In DNA form, the CDR3 reads TGTGCCAGCAGCTTGGGATCCAGGGTCAATCAGCCCCAGCATTTT.

The chain has TRBV6-5 and TRBJ2-7; TRBD2 is a possible D gene (5 bases). CDR1 is MNHEY and CDR2 is SVGAGI in the germline V gene. The length of the CDR3 is 14 residues. The V gene lost 0 bases and the J gene lost 3 bases, with 9 bases spanning the gap. The CDR3 region has the DNA TGTGCCAGCAGTTACTCGATTGCGGGCTACGAGCAGTACTTC. Its translation: CASSYSIAGYEQYF.

The count of this clone is one. The chain carries TRBV7-3 and TRBJ2-7, with a tentative D call TRBD1 (6 bases). The V gene's germline CDR1 is SGHTA and CDR2 FQGTGA. The CDR3 totals 15 residues. V lost 1 base and J lost 2, with 12 bases in between. CDR3 sequence (DNA): TGTGCCAGCAGCTTAAGACAGGCGCTACCCTACGAGCAGTACTTC. Its translation: CASSLRQALPYEQYF.

The chain uses TRBV19 and TRBJ1-6, with D perhaps TRBD1 (5 bases). Deletions cut 7 bases from V and 9 bases from J, with 16 bases between. This CDR3 spans 14 amino acids. Looked up from germline, CDR1 is LNHDA and CDR2 is SQIVND (reference sequence). CDR3 DNA sequence: TGTGCCAGTATCTCCCGGGCCGGGGGTTCACCCCTCCACTTT. Translated, it gives CASISRAGGSPLHF.

The chain uses TRBV7-2 and TRBJ1-1, with unresolved D. Germline CDR1 reads SGHTA; CDR2 reads FQGNSA. The CDR3 spans 12 residues. Trimming took off 5 bases at V and 11 bases at J, with 15 bases between the two ends. The CDR3 here is CASSAVVGRAFF. Written as DNA, the CDR3 is TGTGCCAGCAGCGCGGTTGTTGGTCGCGCTTTCTTT.

The chain's CDR3 is CASSRGPTGASGYTF. The CDR3 nucleotides are TGTGCCAGCAGCCGGGGCCCTACAGGGGCTTCTGGCTACACCTTC. The chain joins TRBV28 to TRBJ1-2, with TRBD1 identical over 7 bases. Germline CDR1 reads MDHEN; CDR2 reads SYDVKM. V dropped 6 bases and J dropped 7; count of bases not matched to a gene: 14. This CDR3 comprises 15 residues.

The chain carries TRBV29-1 and TRBJ1-2; a possible D gene is TRBD1 (5 bases). The germline gives CDR1 SQVTM, CDR2 ANQGSEA. CDR3 size: 12 residues. The ends were cut back, 7 bases at V and 8 bases at J, with 17 bases in the middle. The CDR3 protein is CSAHQGDGGYTF. The DNA for the CDR3 is TGCAGCGCCCATCAAGGGGATGGCGGCTACACCTTC.

J is TRBJ2-5 and V is TRBV9, with 10 nucleotides matching TRBD2. Germline V gene data show CDR1 as SGDLS and CDR2 as YYNGEE. The ends lost 4 bases at V and 2 bases at J; junction bases unmatched: 8. This CDR3 spans 16 amino acids. For the CDR3, the DNA is TGTGCCAGCAGCTTCCGACTAGCGGGTGCTCAAGAGACCCAGTACTTC. Translation gives CASSFRLAGAQETQYF. Together with reference TRBV9 and TRBJ2-5, the CDR3 gives the full variable domain: DSGVTQTPKHLITATGQRVTLRCSPRSGDLSVYWYQQSLDQGLQFLIQYYNGEERAKGNILERFSAQQFPDLHSELNLSSLELGDSALYFCASSFRLAGAQETQYFGPGTRLLVL.

This clone was recorded once. This chain links TRBV7-2 with TRBJ2-7; a weak D match, TRBD1 (6 bases). Germline loops: CDR1 SGHTA, CDR2 FQGNSA. V lost 0 bases, J lost 0 bases, and 9 bases lay in between. The CDR3 contains 15 residues. The CDR3 protein is CASSLAEGGSYEQYF. CDR3 bases: TGTGCCAGCAGCTTAGCAGAAGGGGGCTCCTACGAGCAGTACTTC.

This chain joins TRBV29-1 and TRBJ1-1; D not resolved. The length of the CDR3 is 14 residues. Looked up from germline, CDR1 is SQVTM and CDR2 is ANQGSEA. Trimming took 4 bases from V and 6 from J, leaving 18 bases between them. In nucleotides, the CDR3 is TGCAGCGTTGTCCTTCGTCGGGAAGGAGCTGAAGCTTTCTTT. This codes for CSVVLRREGAEAFF.

The chain joins TRBV4-3 to TRBJ1-2, with TRBD1 identical over 11 bases. Germline V gene lookup returns CDR1 LGHNA and CDR2 YSLEER. The CDR3 loop spans 14 amino acids. J lost 7 bases, V lost 3 bases, and 4 bases had no gene match. As DNA, the CDR3 is TGCGCCAGCAGCCACGTGGACAGGGGGCTTGGCTACACCTTC. Its protein product is CASSHVDRGLGYTF.

The V call is TRBV19, the J call TRBJ2-3; 9 bases map to TRBD2. The CDR3 spans 15 residues. Trimming cost V 5 bases and J 3 bases; bases outside gene matches: 6. CDR1 is LNHDA and CDR2 is SQIVND in the germline V gene (reference sequence). CDR3 nucleotide sequence: TGTGCCAGTAGTGCTAGCGGGGTAGGAACAGATACGCAGTATTTT. This translates into CASSASGVGTDTQYF.

This clone has only one observation. The V call is TRBV19, the J call TRBJ2-5; 8 bases are shared with TRBD1. The length of the CDR3 is 14 residues. The V segment lost 3 bases and the J segment 2 bases; nucleotides outside the gene matches: 2. Germline CDR1 is LNHDA and CDR2 is SQIVND (reference sequence). The CDR3 protein is CASSMTGDQETQYF. In DNA form, the CDR3 reads TGTGCCAGTAGTATGACAGGGGATCAAGAGACCCAGTACTTC. Full variable domain (outside the CDR3, taken from reference TRBV19 and TRBJ2-5): DGGITQSPKYLFRKEGQNVTLSCEQNLNHDAMYWYRQDPGQGLRLIYYSQIVNDFQKGDIAEGYSVSREKKESFPLTVTSAQKNPTAFYLCASSMTGDQETQYFGPGTRLLVL.

This clone appeared a single time. CDR3 amino acids: CASSREGQGIRTDTQYF. DNA of the CDR3: TGCGCCAGCAGTCGAGAAGGACAGGGGATTCGCACAGATACGCAGTATTTT. The chain joins TRBV10-1 to TRBJ2-3, with TRBD1 identical over 9 bases. The junction had 10 bases not matched to a gene; V was cut back by 5 bases and J by 1 base. The CDR3 has 17 amino acids. Germline CDR1 reads WNHNN; CDR2 reads SYGVQD (reference sequence).

The rearrangement joins TRBV5-6 to TRBJ2-7, with D maybe TRBD2 (5 bases). CDR1 and CDR2 (germline): SGHDT, YYEEEE. The V end was cut by 3 bases, the J end by 4 bases, with 20 bases between. The CDR3 consists of 16 residues. CDR3 DNA sequence: TGTGCCAGCAGCTACTTAAGGGATCCGGGATTTTACGAGCAGTACTTC. Encoded protein: CASSYLRDPGFYEQYF.

The V gene is TRBV4-1, the J gene TRBJ2-3; TRBD2 might be the D (6 bases). Germline V lookup: CDR1 MGHRA, CDR2 YSYEKL. V lost 3 bases to trimming and J lost 4 bases, with 14 bases between them. The length of the CDR3 is 15 residues. The CDR3 DNA sequence: TGCGCCAGCAGCCATGTGCAGGGAGGACCAGATACGCAGTATTTT. Translated, it gives CASSHVQGGPDTQYF.

This chain joins TRBV25-1 and TRBJ1-6, with 7 bases that match TRBD1. Per the germline V gene, CDR1 is MGHDK and CDR2 is SYGVNS. Germline trimming cut 4 bases from V and 10 bases from J; bases unmatched to any gene: 10. The CDR3 spans 15 residues. In nucleotides, the CDR3 is TGTGCCAGCAGTGCCCGCACAGGGGAGGTCTCACCCCTCCACTTT. This gives the protein CASSARTGEVSPLHF.

The chain is built from TRBV5-1 and TRBJ2-5, with D uncertain. Germline CDR1 is SGHRS and CDR2 is YFSETQ. The length of the CDR3 is 10 residues. The V gene lost 7 bases and the J gene lost 3 bases, with 4 bases spanning the gap. In DNA, the CDR3 is TGCGCCAGCCTCGAAGAGACCCAGTACTTC. This codes for CASLEETQYF.

V usage is TRBV5-4 and J usage is TRBJ1-1, with TRBD1 as a possible D gene (5 bases). Trimming shortened V by 0 bases and J by 4 bases, and 13 bases separated the two germline ends. The CDR3 spans 15 residues. Germline CDR1 is SGHNT and CDR2 is YYREEE (reference sequence). The CDR3 nucleotides read TGTGCCAGCAGCTTGGCCTTGGGGCAGACCACTGAAGCTTTCTTT. It translates to CASSLALGQTTEAFF.